This T cell receptor beta chain was identified during a study of shared clonotypes between healthy human individuals (dated by TCRdb to 2018 to 2021). Some background on the complete study: The cohort included three men and a couple of women between 18 and 49 years of age. The study deeply sequenced blood TCR repertoires of about five healthy adults to estimate repertoire size and the extent of clonotype sharing between individuals. Per donor, leukapheresis produced somewhere between about 0.94 and 10 billion PBMCs. Libraries were prepared and TCR repertoires were sequenced by different laboratories using diverse techniques, in order to increase sequencing depth and limit assay-specific biases. Per donor, three plates each were used for CD4 naive and CD4 memory, two for CD8 naive, and one for CD8 memory. Results the study describes overall, beyond this receptor: Estimated clonotype richness was generally larger for naive than for memory subsets. Based on pairwise subsampling, the degree of clonotype sharing among donors was expected to be affected by sequencing depth. Compared with non-shared clonotypes, the clonotypes found in all four sorted-subset donors had higher generation probabilities. Rarefaction of sorted-subset datasets indicated incomplete sequencing despite the large sequencing depth. Sampling was restricted to blood, and TCR repertoires in tissue are likely to differ from TCR repertoires in blood. Roughly 5% of naive CD4, roughly 3.6% of naive CD8, around 2.3% of memory CD4, and about 0.4% of memory CD8 clonotypes were shared across a few donors. Because the study included only a small number of donors, the genetic and exposure-history diversity represented was limited.

As to this clone: Its cognate antigen has yet to be identified. One base away there is no much larger clone; base qualities are not given. The sample holds other DNA sequences that translate to the same CDR3.

Using the deep immunoSEQ assay, multiplex PCR amplified TCR CDR3 regions from genomic DNA. Extracted genomic DNA from each cell subset was spread evenly across all wells of several immunoSEQ 96-well plates, with each plate serving as a replicate. For sorted subsets, around 0.2 ug genomic DNA, equal to some 28,000 T cell genomes, was loaded into each replicate PCR. Purified libraries were measured with a Qubit 3.0 fluorometer, size-checked on a Bioanalyzer 2100, and measured again with the KAPA Library Quantification kit. Every immunoSEQ 96-well plate was sequenced on a dedicated single-read 150-cycle Illumina NextSeq 550 flow cell. Per the authors' processing: Because the immunoSEQ output held only junctional sequences and lacked quality scores, the filtering could not match the filtering applied to full-length reads. To assign V/J genes and CDR3, sequences were annotated using PyIR, a Python wrapper for IgBLAST v1.9, with IMGT germline references. Reads were filtered out if the reads had weak V/J assignments (E-value above 1e-6), no CDR3, stop codons, out-of-frame junctions, or ambiguous translated residues. V3J clonotypes were defined as sequences sharing an identical inferred V gene, J gene, and CDR3 amino acid sequence. Percentage overlap between repertoires was calculated by dividing the number of shared unique clonotypes by the size of the smaller repertoire. Richness of each repertoire was evaluated using RTK rarefaction, the Chao1 estimator, and Recon v2.1 estimates of unobserved clonotypes. For all TCRbeta clonotypes obtained by the gDNA method from a handful of donors, generation probabilities were computed with OLGA. TCRdb took over this immuneACCESS table, retaining in-frame rearrangements with V and J assigned. Such tables are incomplete; in checked studies, under half of the missing clones stem from an unresolved V gene, and the remainder is unexplained. V, J and clone size are taken as reported in that table, and D and trimming were inferred from the DNA itself. This sample comprises more than 500,000 clones, approximately 96% of them detected only once. In total, the top ten clones hold approximately 0.11% of the sample.

CD8 naive samples were obtained by positive selection for CCR7 among CD45RO-negative cells, yielding a CD45RA+CCR7+ population from which TemRA cells were excluded. The donors were healthy, HIV-negative adults with no recently reported acute infections or vaccinations. Every donor was a Caucasian adult living in Nashville, Tennessee, USA. Blood was collected by leukapheresis, and PBMCs were isolated by Ficoll-Histopaque density gradient centrifugation and then cryopreserved in liquid nitrogen vapor phase. Purity and quantity of every magnetically sorted T cell population were checked by analytical flow cytometry. Genomic DNA was isolated from each sorted fraction and quantified by UV absorbance on a Nanodrop 2000c. Deletion took 6 bases off V and 4 bases off J, with a span of 4 bases between the germline ends. The CDR1 and CDR2 encoded by the germline V gene are SGHAT and FQNNGV. The CDR3 contains 10 residues, cysteine and phenylalanine counted. Solely the CDR3 DNA is kept, with 30 bases framed from the first base.

The V and J genes are TRBV11-2 and TRBJ2-7, with the D gene not clear enough to name. This clonotype was obtained from a woman in her 30s in good health. Material for sequencing was naive CD8+ T cells sorted from blood. Sample cell subset or site, as interpreted from the label and publication: CD45RA+CCR7+. Here the CDR3 is given as CASSGYEQYF. The DNA sequence is TGTGCCAGCAGTGGGTACGAGCAGTACTTC.